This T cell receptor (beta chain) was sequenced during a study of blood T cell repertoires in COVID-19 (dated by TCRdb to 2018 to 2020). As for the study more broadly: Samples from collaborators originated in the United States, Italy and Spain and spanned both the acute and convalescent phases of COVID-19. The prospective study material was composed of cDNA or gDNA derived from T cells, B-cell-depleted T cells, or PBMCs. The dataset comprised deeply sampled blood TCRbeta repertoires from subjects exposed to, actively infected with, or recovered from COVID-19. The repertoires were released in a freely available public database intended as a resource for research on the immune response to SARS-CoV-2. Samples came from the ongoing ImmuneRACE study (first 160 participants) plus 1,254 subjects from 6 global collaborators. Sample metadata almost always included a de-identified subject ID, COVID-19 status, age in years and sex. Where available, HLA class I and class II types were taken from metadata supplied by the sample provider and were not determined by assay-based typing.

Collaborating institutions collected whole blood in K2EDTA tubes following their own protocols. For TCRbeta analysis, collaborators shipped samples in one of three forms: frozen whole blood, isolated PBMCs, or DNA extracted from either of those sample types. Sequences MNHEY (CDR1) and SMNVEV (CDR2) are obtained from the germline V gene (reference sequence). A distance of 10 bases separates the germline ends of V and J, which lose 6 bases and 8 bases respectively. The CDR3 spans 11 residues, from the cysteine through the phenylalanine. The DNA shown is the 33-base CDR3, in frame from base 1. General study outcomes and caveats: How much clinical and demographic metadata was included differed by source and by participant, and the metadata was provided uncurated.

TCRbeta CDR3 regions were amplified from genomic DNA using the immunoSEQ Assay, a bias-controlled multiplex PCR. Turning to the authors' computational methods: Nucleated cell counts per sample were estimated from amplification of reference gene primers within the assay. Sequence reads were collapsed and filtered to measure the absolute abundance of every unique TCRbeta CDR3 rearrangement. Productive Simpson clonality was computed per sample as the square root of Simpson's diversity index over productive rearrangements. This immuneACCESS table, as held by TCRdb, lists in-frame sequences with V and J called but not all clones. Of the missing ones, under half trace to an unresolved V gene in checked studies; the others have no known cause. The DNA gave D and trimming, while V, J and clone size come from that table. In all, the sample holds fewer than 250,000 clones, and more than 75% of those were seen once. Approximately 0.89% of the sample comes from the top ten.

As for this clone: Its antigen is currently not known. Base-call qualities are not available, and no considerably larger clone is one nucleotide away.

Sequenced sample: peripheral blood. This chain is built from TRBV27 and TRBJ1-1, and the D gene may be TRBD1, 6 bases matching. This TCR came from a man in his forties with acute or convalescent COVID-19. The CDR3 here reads CASSHDREAFF. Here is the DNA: TGTGCCAGCAGCCACGACAGGGAAGCTTTCTTT.